Here is one T cell receptor beta chain with its context. Germline V lookup: CDR1 DFQATT, CDR2 SNEGSKA (reference sequence). The CDR3 sequence is 16 residues long. This sample was taken from a study of CXCR3-negative and CXCR3-positive naive CD8 T cells. A CD45RO-CCR7+CD27+CD95- phenotype identified naive CD8+ T cells. The authors prepared UMI-labeled TRB cDNA libraries by 5' RACE. TCRdb reprocessed the 5' RACE reads, keeping one entry per CDR3 protein, no DNA. The listing contains around 45,000 distinct CDR3 sequences. The receptor was isolated from a human donor in good health. Some clones in this sample may be carry-over from other donors' samples. Sequenced material: naive CXCR3- CD8+ T cells from blood. Sample subset: CD45RO-CCR7+CD27+CD95- naive CD8+ T cells lacking CXCR3 (TNR3-). The rearrangement joins TRBV20-1 to TRBJ1-6. The CDR3 reads CSARDFGWGSNSPLHF.